This passage covers 32 T cell receptor beta chains from one sample sequenced in a study of T cell responses to AZD1222 COVID-19 vaccine. This table comes from immunoSEQ multiplex PCR, and its TCRdb copy is limited to in-frame clones, with some not included. The sample yields 60,000 to 70,000 clones, approximately 83% seen once. This specimen consisted of peripheral blood, obtained on day 0 of AZD1222 vaccination. All receptors derive from an adult in good health.

The rearrangement uses TRBV6-6 and TRBJ1-1; D may be TRBD1 (5 bases). CDR1 and CDR2 from the germline V gene are MNHNY and SVGAGI (reference sequence). The CDR3 runs 14 residues. V dropped 8 bases and J dropped 4 bases, with 17 bases sitting between them. CDR3 nucleotides: TGTGCCAGCCGGGACTCAGGTATAAGCACTGAAGCTTTCTTT. This gives the protein CASRDSGISTEAFF.

The chain is built from TRBV10-3 and TRBJ1-4; TRBD1 is a possible D gene (6 bases). The CDR3 loop spans 16 amino acids. Germline V gives CDR1 ENHRY, CDR2 SYGVKD. V lost 3 bases and J lost 8, with 19 bases in between. This CDR3 reads CAISDPTSVGTEKLFF. Written as DNA, the CDR3 is TGTGCCATCAGTGACCCGACATCAGTAGGGACAGAAAAACTGTTTTTT.

The gene calls are TRBV28 and TRBJ1-4, with D perhaps TRBD1 (6 bases). V gave up 6 bases and J gave up 0 bases, with 8 bases separating them. The CDR3 loop spans 14 amino acids. Germline CDR1 is MDHEN and CDR2 is SYDVKM. The CDR3, as DNA: TGTGCCAGCAGCGACAGGTCAACTAATGAAAAACTGTTTTTT. Translated: CASSDRSTNEKLFF.

The chain combines TRBV2 with TRBJ1-4; D may be TRBD1 (6 bases). Germline-derived CDR1 and CDR2 are SNHLY and FYNNEI. V shed 6 bases and J shed 10 bases, with 9 bases lying between them. There are 11 residues in the CDR3. This CDR3 reads CASRTRGKLFF. The CDR3 DNA sequence: TGTGCCAGCAGGACCAGGGGAAAACTGTTTTTT.

This clone showed up just once. The rearrangement links TRBV5-4 to TRBJ2-2, with TRBD1 identical over 7 bases. CDR1 is SGHNT, CDR2 YYREEE, per germline (reference sequence). The CDR3 is 17 residues long. The J segment lost 1 base and the V segment lost 6 bases, leaving 12 bases of the junction unmatched. DNA for the CDR3: TGTGCCAGCACCAACCCCAAGGGGGACAGGAACACCGGGGAGCTGTTTTTT. This encodes CASTNPKGDRNTGELFF. The full variable domain, completed using reference TRBV5-4 and TRBJ2-2, is ETGVTQSPTHLIKTRGQQVTLRCSSQSGHNTVSWYQQALGQGPQFIFQYYREEENGRGNFPPRFSGLQFPNYSSELNVNALELDDSALYLCASTNPKGDRNTGELFFGEGSRLTVL.

This chain links TRBV4-1 with TRBJ2-5; 7 positions agree with TRBD2. V lost 1 base, J lost 5 bases, and 10 bases stayed unmatched. The germline V gene has CDR1 MGHRA and CDR2 YSYEKL. This CDR3 has 16 amino acids. The CDR3: CASSQGFAGEGETQYF. Here the CDR3 DNA reads TGCGCCAGCAGCCAAGGATTTGCGGGGGAAGGTGAGACCCAGTACTTC.

This clone came up a few times. V and J are TRBV11-2 and TRBJ1-2; D is unclear. The CDR3 has 16 residues. CDR1 is SGHAT and CDR2 is FQNNGV in the germline V gene. V gave up 2 bases and J gave up 8 bases, with 21 bases separating them. CDR3 region: CASSLIRGLPWEGYTF. The CDR3 DNA reads TGTGCCAGCAGCTTAATACGCGGACTGCCTTGGGAAGGCTACACCTTC.

V is TRBV6-6 and J is TRBJ1-6; tentative D call: TRBD1 (6 bases). The CDR3 runs 15 residues. V was pared by 4 bases and J by 10 bases, with 17 bases between. Germline CDR1 is MNHNY and CDR2 is SVGAGI (reference sequence). The CDR3 nucleotides read TGTGCCAGCAGTTTCCCTGGTACAGGGTTATCACCCCTCCACTTT. This gives the protein CASSFPGTGLSPLHF.

This clone came up a few times. This chain uses TRBV10-3 with TRBJ1-2; 9 bases align to TRBD1. Looked up from germline, CDR1 is ENHRY and CDR2 is SYGVKD. The V and J ends lost 6 bases and 4 bases, in that order; junction bases with no gene match: 9. The CDR3 sequence is 15 residues long. CDR3 sequence reads: CAIRSRDRETYGYTF. The CDR3 coding sequence is TGTGCCATCAGATCAAGGGACAGGGAGACCTATGGCTACACCTTC.

The chain combines TRBV9 with TRBJ2-5; D uncertain. CDR3 length: 15 amino acids. Between the trimmed V and J ends, which lost 4 bases and 2 bases, there was a span of 15 bases. CDR1 is SGDLS and CDR2 is YYNGEE in the germline V gene. The CDR3 DNA follows: TGTGCCAGCAGCCCCTCCCCCTACCATCAAGAGACCCAGTACTTC. Protein product: CASSPSPYHQETQYF.

The chain combines TRBV19 with TRBJ2-7; D is perhaps TRBD1 (5 bases). The CDR3 covers 15 residues. Germline V lookup: CDR1 LNHDA, CDR2 SQIVND (reference sequence). Trimming stripped 3 bases from V and 4 bases from J, with 16 bases between. CDR3 region: CASSIRKGASYEQYF. In nucleotides, the CDR3 is TGTGCCAGTAGTATCCGGAAAGGGGCTAGTTACGAGCAGTACTTC.

The J gene is TRBJ1-3, the V gene TRBV7-3, with a possible D match to TRBD1 (5 bases). The CDR3 totals 16 residues. Germline V lookup: CDR1 SGHTA, CDR2 FQGTGA. Between the trimmed V and J ends, which lost 3 bases and 0 bases, there was a span of 12 bases. The CDR3 region is CASSLGVGNSGNTIYF. DNA for the CDR3: TGTGCCAGCAGCTTGGGGGTAGGGAACTCTGGAAACACCATATATTTT.

This rearrangement joins TRBV19 to TRBJ1-1; tentatively, D is TRBD1 (5 bases). The CDR3 spans 12 residues. V shed 7 bases and J shed 4 bases, with 10 bases lying between them. In germline, CDR1 is LNHDA, CDR2 SQIVND (reference sequence). CDR3 in amino acids: CASTGAGTEAFF. In nucleotides, the CDR3 is TGTGCCAGTACTGGGGCTGGCACTGAAGCTTTCTTT.

The V gene is TRBV11-2, the J gene TRBJ2-7, with a tentative D call TRBD2 (6 bases). The CDR3 spans 16 residues. V was pared by 4 bases and J by 3 bases, with 19 bases between. Germline CDR1 and CDR2: SGHAT and FQNNGV. Here the CDR3 reads CASSSLVGGAIYEQYF. In nucleotides, the CDR3 is TGTGCCAGCAGCTCGTTAGTTGGCGGGGCAATCTACGAGCAGTACTTC.

The V gene is TRBV12-3 or TRBV12-4, the J gene TRBJ1-2; D is possibly TRBD1 (5 bases). The V gene lost 4 bases and the J gene lost 8 bases, with 8 bases spanning the gap. The CDR3 consists of 11 residues. The CDR3 sequence is CASSSQGGYTF. DNA of the CDR3: TGTGCCAGCAGTTCCCAGGGAGGCTACACCTTC.

CDR3 residues: CSGGQETEAFF. Here the CDR3 DNA reads TGCAGTGGCGGCCAGGAGACTGAAGCTTTCTTT. The chain recombines TRBV20-1 with TRBJ1-1; D unresolved. The V end lost 7 bases, the J end lost 5 bases, and 11 bases lay between the germline ends. CDR3 size: 11 residues. Per germline, CDR1 DFQATT and CDR2 SNEGSKA (reference sequence).

The J gene is TRBJ1-5, the V gene TRBV18; 7 nucleotides agree with TRBD1. J was trimmed by 5 bases and V by 3 bases; bases with no gene match: 13. Germline-derived CDR1 and CDR2 are KGHSH and LQKENI. The CDR3 covers 17 residues. This CDR3 is CASSPLHQGDSYQPQHF. CDR3 sequence (DNA): TGTGCCAGCTCACCGCTACACCAGGGGGACTCGTATCAGCCCCAGCATTTT. The variable domain in full, completed from reference TRBV18 and TRBJ1-5, reads NAGVMQNPRHLVRRRGQEARLRCSPMKGHSHVYWYRQLPEEGLKFMVYLQKENIIDESGMPKERFSAEFPKEGPSILRIQQVVRGDSAAYFCASSPLHQGDSYQPQHFGDGTRLSIL.

Only one count was recorded for this clone. This chain connects TRBV6-6 to TRBJ1-5; D not resolved. This CDR3 region has 18 residues. Germline V CDR1 and CDR2: MNHNY, SVGAGI (reference sequence). Between the trimmed V and J ends, which lost 5 bases and 0 bases, there was a span of 20 bases. The CDR3 region is CASSPPSRYNSSNQPQHF. The CDR3 coding sequence is TGTGCCAGCAGTCCCCCGTCCCGATACAACTCTAGCAATCAGCCCCAGCATTTT.

The table lists this clone with a few counts. The sample has other DNA sequences that encode this CDR3 too. The genes are TRBV7-9 and TRBJ2-1; no definite D call. The CDR3 runs to 15 residues. V lost 0 bases and J 4 bases, leaving 10 bases between the germline ends. Germline-derived CDR1 and CDR2 are SEHNR and FQNEAQ (reference sequence). The CDR3 DNA reads TGTGCCAGCAGCTTAGCGGGTCCAGATTACAATGAGCAGTTCTTC. It specifies CASSLAGPDYNEQFF.

This chain connects TRBV30 to TRBJ2-5; D is uncertain. There are 13 residues in the CDR3. Trimming stripped 3 bases from V and 7 bases from J, with 15 bases between. In germline, CDR1 is GTSNPN, CDR2 SVGIG (reference sequence). CDR3 protein: CAWRERNVGTQYF. CDR3 bases: TGTGCCTGGAGAGAGAGGAATGTGGGGACCCAGTACTTC.

The rearrangement joins TRBV18 to TRBJ1-5; 7 nucleotides agree with TRBD1. With 4 bases clipped from V and 0 bases from J, the junction kept 3 bases outside the gene matches. This CDR3 region has 15 residues. CDR1 KGHSH and CDR2 LQKENI come from the germline V gene. The CDR3: CASSLTGISNQPQHF. In nucleotides, the CDR3 is TGTGCCAGCTCACTGACAGGGATTAGCAATCAGCCCCAGCATTTT.

The chain employs TRBV6-6 and TRBJ1-2, with D maybe TRBD1 (5 bases). The CDR3 totals 15 residues. CDR1 and CDR2 from the germline V gene are MNHNY and SVGAGI (reference sequence). V was trimmed by 0 bases and J by 2 bases, leaving 10 bases between them. The CDR3 nucleotides are TGTGCCAGCAGTTACTCTGAGTGGGGCAACTATGGCTACACCTTC. Translated: CASSYSEWGNYGYTF.

V and J are TRBV21-1 and TRBJ1-4; the table's D gene call, TRBD1, was not cross checked with the DNA. TRBV21-1 constitutes a pseudogene. The CDR3 covers 16 residues. CDR3 DNA sequence: TGTGCCAGCAGCGATTACCGGGACAGGGAAAATGAAAAACTGTTTTTT. This gives the protein CASSDYRDRENEKLFF.

This sequence joins TRBV9 and TRBJ1-2; D ambiguous. The CDR3 spans 16 residues. Trimming took off 0 bases at V and 2 bases at J, with 14 bases between the two ends. Germline V lookup: CDR1 SGDLS, CDR2 YYNGEE. DNA of the CDR3: TGTGCCAGCAGCGTAGAGCCCTGGCCAGCCAACTATGGCTACACCTTC. Protein: CASSVEPWPANYGYTF.

The rearrangement uses TRBV27 and TRBJ2-3; D might be TRBD1 (6 bases). CDR1 is MNHEY, CDR2 SMNVEV, per germline (reference sequence). The CDR3 totals 14 residues. Trimming pared 0 bases from V and 7 bases from J, leaving 11 bases between. CDR3: CASSLSSRGNTQYF. The CDR3 bases are TGTGCCAGCAGTTTATCGAGCAGGGGAAATACGCAGTATTTT.

The genes are TRBV6-5 and TRBJ2-6, with unresolved D. Trimming stripped 2 bases from V and 2 bases from J, with 10 bases between. Germline lookup yields CDR1 MNHEY and CDR2 SVGAGI. This CDR3 is built from 16 residues. CDR3 protein: CASSYTQDTGANVLTF. CDR3 DNA: TGTGCCAGCAGTTACACCCAAGACACTGGGGCCAACGTCCTGACTTTC.

The J gene is TRBJ1-1, the V gene TRBV12-5; 8 bases map to TRBD1. Trimming took 7 bases from V and 6 from J; bases not matched to a gene: 7. The CDR3 is 13 amino acids. Germline lookup yields CDR1 LGHNT and CDR2 FRNRAP. CDR3 loop: CASAPQGASEAFF. The CDR3 DNA sequence: TGTGCTAGTGCCCCGCAGGGGGCCTCTGAAGCTTTCTTT.

V and J are TRBV28 and TRBJ2-4, with D hard to call. Per germline, CDR1 MDHEN and CDR2 SYDVKM. Deletions cut 6 bases from V and 1 base from J, with 7 bases between. This CDR3 is built from 13 residues. CDR3 sequence reads: CASSGSAKNIQYF. CDR3 DNA sequence: TGTGCCAGCAGCGGGTCGGCCAAAAACATTCAGTACTTC.

The chain links TRBV13 to TRBJ2-7; 8 positions agree with TRBD1. The V gene's germline CDR1 is PRHDT and CDR2 FYEKMQ (reference sequence). V dropped 4 bases and J dropped 2; count of bases not matched to a gene: 7. The CDR3 runs 15 residues. The CDR3 protein is CASSWDRLGAYEQYF. DNA of the CDR3: TGTGCCAGCAGCTGGGACAGGTTGGGAGCCTACGAGCAGTACTTC.

The V gene is TRBV7-3, the J gene TRBJ2-3; possibly TRBD1 for D (5 bases). Per germline, CDR1 SGHTA and CDR2 FQGTGA. This CDR3 spans 16 amino acids. V was pared by 2 bases and J by 1 base, with 13 bases between. As DNA, the CDR3 is TGTGCCAGCAGCTTAGGCTTGGGGCAGGGCACAGATACGCAGTATTTT. It specifies CASSLGLGQGTDTQYF.

The chain recombines TRBV7-3 with TRBJ2-1; the match to TRBD1 covers 7 bases. Germline values: CDR1 SGHTA, CDR2 FQGTGA. This CDR3 is built from 13 residues. V was pared by 5 bases and J by 4 bases, with 2 bases of the junction left unmatched. CDR3 DNA sequence: TGTGCCAGCAGCCGGGGACAGTACAATGAGCAGTTCTTC. It yields the protein CASSRGQYNEQFF. Using reference TRBV7-3 and TRBJ2-1 for the parts outside the CDR3, the full variable domain is GAGVSQTPSNKVTEKGKYVELRCDPISGHTALYWYRQSLGQGPEFLIYFQGTGAADDSGLPNDRFFAVRPEGSVSTLKIQRTERGDSAVYLCASSRGQYNEQFFGPGTRLTVL.

The rearrangement uses TRBV20-1 and TRBJ1-6; weak D call: TRBD1 (5 bases). The V end was cut by 3 bases, the J end by 6 bases, with 24 bases between. This CDR3 comprises 18 residues. Per the germline V gene, CDR1 is DFQATT and CDR2 is SNEGSKA (reference sequence). CDR3 loop: CSASGTTRVSVLNSPLHF. DNA of the CDR3: TGCAGTGCTAGTGGGACCACAAGGGTTTCGGTCCTTAATTCACCCCTCCACTTT.